This T cell receptor beta chain was found in a study of blood T cell repertoires in COVID-19. Study-wide context: Donors in the United States, Italy and Spain gave samples during acute or convalescent COVID-19. The cDNA or gDNA used as material had been derived from T cells, B-cell-depleted T cells, or PBMCs.

As originally analysed: From reference gene primer amplification, estimates of nucleated cell counts were derived. Profiling relied on immunoSEQ multiplex PCR, and the TCRdb table lists in-frame clones only, not all of them. D and trimming come from the DNA, and the V and J calls and clone size come from that table. Altogether roughly 200,000 clones are present, 60% to 85% being singletons, with the ten largest covering roughly 8.6%. Germline CDR1 reads LGHDT; CDR2 reads YNNKEL (reference sequence). Trimming at V came to 2 bases and at J to 2 bases, leaving 5 bases not matched to a gene. CDR3 length: 15 residues.

This sequence joins TRBV3-1 (or the pseudogene TRBV3-2) and TRBJ2-5, with 7 positions matching TRBD1. The sequenced material came from peripheral blood. This TCR derives from a woman aged 45 to 65 with active or convalescent COVID-19. As DNA, the CDR3 is TGTGCCAGCAGCCAATTCGGGACAGAGCAAGAGACCCAGTACTTC. Amino acids: CASSQFGTEQETQYF.